This T cell receptor beta chain was observed in a study of CD8 T cells in ankylosing spondylitis. The study, taken as a whole, reports: Certain motif variants had earlier appeared in reactive arthritis synovial fluid and blood. Clones tied to disease were said to be significantly enriched in matched ankylosing spondylitis synovial fluid. Fewer than ten highly homologous variants made up a TCR beta motif that seemed to typify ankylosing spondylitis blood.

On this clonotype: Its antigen is currently unknown.

The CDR3 runs 15 residues. Trimming stripped 0 bases from V and 7 bases from J, with 12 bases between. Germline V gene lookup returns CDR1 MNHNS and CDR2 SASEGT. Making use of molecular barcodes, quantitative 5'-RACE generated TCR beta libraries. TCRdb reprocessed the 5' RACE reads via MiXCR and lists one record per CDR3 protein. The data hold about 400,000 distinct CDR3 sequences, with approximately 20% observed a single time. The origin of this receptor is a male donor with ankylosing spondylitis. V and J are TRBV6-1 and TRBJ1-4; tentative D call: TRBD1 (6 bases). Sequenced sample: blood, either unsorted or a sorted T cell fraction (not recorded which). The CDR3 reads CASSEARGLSEKLFF. CDR3 nucleotides: TGTGCCAGCAGTGAAGCGCGGGGGCTTTCTGAAAAACTGTTTTTT.